Each of the 8 T cell receptor beta chains below was sequenced from the same sample in a study of shared clonotypes between healthy human individuals. Generated by immunoSEQ multiplex PCR, the TCRdb table keeps only in-frame clones and is missing some. The data contain hundreds of thousands of clones, about 78% of them singletons. Specimen: memory CD4+ T cells sorted from blood. Subset indicated: CD45RA-negative fraction. The source is a young woman in good health.

This chain connects TRBV30 to TRBJ1-1; the D gene is possibly TRBD1 (5 bases). Per germline, CDR1 GTSNPN and CDR2 SVGIG (reference sequence). V gave up 7 bases and J gave up 0 bases, with 12 bases separating them. The CDR3 contains 13 residues. The CDR3 DNA follows: TGTGCCTACACGGGGGTTTTGAACACTGAAGCTTTCTTT. The encoded protein is CAYTGVLNTEAFF.

The chain joins TRBV10-1 to TRBJ1-1; tentatively, D is TRBD1 (6 bases). Germline values: CDR1 WNHNN, CDR2 SYGVQD (reference sequence). The V and J ends lost 2 bases and 4 bases respectively, with 14 bases between them. The CDR3 sequence is 15 residues long. DNA for the CDR3: TGCGCCAGCAGTGAGGATGGGGGGCCGATCACTGAAGCTTTCTTT. Translating it yields CASSEDGGPITEAFF.

The J gene is TRBJ1-1, the V gene TRBV6-6, with 8 bases that match TRBD1. This CDR3 region has 14 residues. The V and J ends lost 6 bases and 1 base, in that order; junction bases with no gene match: 4. Germline V CDR1 and CDR2: MNHNY, SVGAGI (reference sequence). Written as DNA, the CDR3 is TGTGCCAGCAGCCGTGGACAGGGGAACACTGAAGCTTTCTTT. It specifies CASSRGQGNTEAFF.

V is TRBV11-2 and J is TRBJ2-7, with D possibly TRBD2 on 5 matching bases. The CDR3 totals 15 residues. V was shortened by 4 bases and J by 0 bases, with 13 bases between the two germline ends. CDR1 is SGHAT and CDR2 is FQNNGV in the germline V gene. Here the CDR3 reads CASSYERAPSYEQYF. The CDR3 region has the DNA TGTGCCAGCAGCTATGAGAGGGCCCCCTCCTACGAGCAGTACTTC. The full variable domain, its missing parts supplied by reference TRBV11-2 and TRBJ2-7, is EAGVAQSPRYKIIEKRQSVAFWCNPISGHATLYWYQQILGQGPKLLIQFQNNGVVDDSQLPKDRFSAERLKGVDSTLKIQPAKLEDSAVYLCASSYERAPSYEQYFGPGTRLTVT.

The gene calls are TRBV7-9 and TRBJ2-2, with TRBD1 as a possible D gene (5 bases). V gave up 5 bases and J gave up 2 bases, with 12 bases separating them. CDR3 size: 15 residues. The germline CDR1 and CDR2 sequences are SEHNR and FQNEAQ (reference sequence). The CDR3 DNA sequence: TGTGCCAGCAGCAACAGGTTGAGCAACACCGGGGAGCTGTTTTTT. It codes for CASSNRLSNTGELFF. Full variable domain (outside the CDR3, taken from reference TRBV7-9 and TRBJ2-2): DTGVSQNPRHKITKRGQNVTFRCDPISEHNRLYWYRQTLGQGPEFLTYFQNEAQLEKSRLLSDRFSAERPKGSFSTLEIQRTEQGDSAMYLCASSNRLSNTGELFFGEGSRLTVL.

The chain recombines TRBV6-5 with TRBJ1-2; TRBD1 agrees at 11 bases. This CDR3 has 16 amino acids. Germline CDR1 and CDR2: MNHEY and SVGAGI. The trim removed 4 bases at V and 6 bases at J, leaving 10 bases unmatched. CDR3 DNA sequence: TGTGCCAGCAGTTCCAGGACAGGGGGCTTTGGGGATGGCTACACCTTC. The encoded protein is CASSSRTGGFGDGYTF.

The chain has TRBV5-1 and TRBJ2-1; 13 positions agree with TRBD2. J was trimmed by 9 bases and V by 4 bases; bases with no gene match: 10. The germline V gene has CDR1 SGHRS and CDR2 YFSETQ. The CDR3 loop spans 16 amino acids. The CDR3 loop reads CASSARTSGSLIEQFF. In DNA form, the CDR3 reads TGCGCCAGCAGCGCGCGGACTAGCGGGAGTTTGATTGAGCAGTTCTTC. The entire variable domain, with the rest obtained from reference TRBV5-1 and TRBJ2-1, is as follows: KAGVTQTPRYLIKTRGQQVTLSCSPISGHRSVSWYQQTPGQGLQFLFEYFSETQRNKGNFPGRFSGRQFSNSRSEMNVSTLELGDSALYLCASSARTSGSLIEQFFGPGTRLTVL.

This clone occurred a few times. The chain couples TRBV5-4 to TRBJ1-3, with a possible D match to TRBD1 (5 bases). This CDR3 is 17 amino acids long. The V and J ends lost 5 bases and 4 bases respectively, with 22 bases between them. Per the germline V gene, CDR1 is SGHNT and CDR2 is YYREEE (reference sequence). The CDR3 loop reads CASRPTPGTEKGNTIYF. The CDR3 DNA sequence: TGTGCCAGCAGACCGACCCCAGGGACTGAGAAGGGAAACACCATATATTTT.